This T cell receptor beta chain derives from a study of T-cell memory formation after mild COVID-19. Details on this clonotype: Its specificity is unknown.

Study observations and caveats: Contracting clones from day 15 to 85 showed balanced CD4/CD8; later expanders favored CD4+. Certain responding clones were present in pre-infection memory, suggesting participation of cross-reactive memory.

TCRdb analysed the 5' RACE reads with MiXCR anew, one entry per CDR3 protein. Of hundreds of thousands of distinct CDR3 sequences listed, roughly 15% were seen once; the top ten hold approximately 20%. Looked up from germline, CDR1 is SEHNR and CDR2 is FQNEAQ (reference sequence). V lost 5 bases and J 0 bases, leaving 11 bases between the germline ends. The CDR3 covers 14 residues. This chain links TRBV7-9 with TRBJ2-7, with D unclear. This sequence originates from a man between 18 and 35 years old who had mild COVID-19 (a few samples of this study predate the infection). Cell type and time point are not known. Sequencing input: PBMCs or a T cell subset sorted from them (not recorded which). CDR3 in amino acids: CASSPPLTSYEQYF. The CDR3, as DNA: TGTGCCAGCAGCCCGCCCTTAACCTCCTACGAGCAGTACTTC.